This T cell receptor beta chain was documented in a study of control samples from healthy donors and cancer patients. V was cut by 2 bases and J by 0 bases, with 9 bases left in between. The germline V gene has CDR1 SGHNT and CDR2 YYREEE (reference sequence). This CDR3 spans 16 amino acids. Profiling relied on immunoSEQ multiplex PCR, and the TCRdb table lists in-frame clones only, not all of them. The sample carries more than 95,000 clones, around 87% recorded once. The sequence was obtained from a man in his forties or fifties in good health. The V gene is TRBV5-4, the J gene TRBJ1-6, with D perhaps TRBD1 (5 bases). Sequenced: blood. In nucleotides, the CDR3 is TGTGCCAGCAGCTTACGGGGGAGCTCCTATAATTCACCCCTCCACTTT. Protein product: CASSLRGSSYNSPLHF.